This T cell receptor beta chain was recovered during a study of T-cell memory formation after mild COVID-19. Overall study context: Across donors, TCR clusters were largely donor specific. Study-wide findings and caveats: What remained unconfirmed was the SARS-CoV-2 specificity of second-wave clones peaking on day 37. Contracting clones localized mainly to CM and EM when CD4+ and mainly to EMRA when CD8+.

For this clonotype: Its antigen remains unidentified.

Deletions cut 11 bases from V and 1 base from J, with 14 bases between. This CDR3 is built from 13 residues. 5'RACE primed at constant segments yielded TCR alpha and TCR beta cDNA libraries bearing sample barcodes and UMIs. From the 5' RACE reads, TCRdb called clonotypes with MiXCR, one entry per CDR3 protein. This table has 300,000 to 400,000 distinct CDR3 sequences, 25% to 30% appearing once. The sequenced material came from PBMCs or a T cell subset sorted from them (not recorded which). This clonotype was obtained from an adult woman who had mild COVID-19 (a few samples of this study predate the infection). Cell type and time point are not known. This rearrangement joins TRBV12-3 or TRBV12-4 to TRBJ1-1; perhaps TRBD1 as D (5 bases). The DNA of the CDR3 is TGTGCCGCCCGGGACCCGACGAACACTGAAGCTTTCTTT. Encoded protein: CAARDPTNTEAFF.